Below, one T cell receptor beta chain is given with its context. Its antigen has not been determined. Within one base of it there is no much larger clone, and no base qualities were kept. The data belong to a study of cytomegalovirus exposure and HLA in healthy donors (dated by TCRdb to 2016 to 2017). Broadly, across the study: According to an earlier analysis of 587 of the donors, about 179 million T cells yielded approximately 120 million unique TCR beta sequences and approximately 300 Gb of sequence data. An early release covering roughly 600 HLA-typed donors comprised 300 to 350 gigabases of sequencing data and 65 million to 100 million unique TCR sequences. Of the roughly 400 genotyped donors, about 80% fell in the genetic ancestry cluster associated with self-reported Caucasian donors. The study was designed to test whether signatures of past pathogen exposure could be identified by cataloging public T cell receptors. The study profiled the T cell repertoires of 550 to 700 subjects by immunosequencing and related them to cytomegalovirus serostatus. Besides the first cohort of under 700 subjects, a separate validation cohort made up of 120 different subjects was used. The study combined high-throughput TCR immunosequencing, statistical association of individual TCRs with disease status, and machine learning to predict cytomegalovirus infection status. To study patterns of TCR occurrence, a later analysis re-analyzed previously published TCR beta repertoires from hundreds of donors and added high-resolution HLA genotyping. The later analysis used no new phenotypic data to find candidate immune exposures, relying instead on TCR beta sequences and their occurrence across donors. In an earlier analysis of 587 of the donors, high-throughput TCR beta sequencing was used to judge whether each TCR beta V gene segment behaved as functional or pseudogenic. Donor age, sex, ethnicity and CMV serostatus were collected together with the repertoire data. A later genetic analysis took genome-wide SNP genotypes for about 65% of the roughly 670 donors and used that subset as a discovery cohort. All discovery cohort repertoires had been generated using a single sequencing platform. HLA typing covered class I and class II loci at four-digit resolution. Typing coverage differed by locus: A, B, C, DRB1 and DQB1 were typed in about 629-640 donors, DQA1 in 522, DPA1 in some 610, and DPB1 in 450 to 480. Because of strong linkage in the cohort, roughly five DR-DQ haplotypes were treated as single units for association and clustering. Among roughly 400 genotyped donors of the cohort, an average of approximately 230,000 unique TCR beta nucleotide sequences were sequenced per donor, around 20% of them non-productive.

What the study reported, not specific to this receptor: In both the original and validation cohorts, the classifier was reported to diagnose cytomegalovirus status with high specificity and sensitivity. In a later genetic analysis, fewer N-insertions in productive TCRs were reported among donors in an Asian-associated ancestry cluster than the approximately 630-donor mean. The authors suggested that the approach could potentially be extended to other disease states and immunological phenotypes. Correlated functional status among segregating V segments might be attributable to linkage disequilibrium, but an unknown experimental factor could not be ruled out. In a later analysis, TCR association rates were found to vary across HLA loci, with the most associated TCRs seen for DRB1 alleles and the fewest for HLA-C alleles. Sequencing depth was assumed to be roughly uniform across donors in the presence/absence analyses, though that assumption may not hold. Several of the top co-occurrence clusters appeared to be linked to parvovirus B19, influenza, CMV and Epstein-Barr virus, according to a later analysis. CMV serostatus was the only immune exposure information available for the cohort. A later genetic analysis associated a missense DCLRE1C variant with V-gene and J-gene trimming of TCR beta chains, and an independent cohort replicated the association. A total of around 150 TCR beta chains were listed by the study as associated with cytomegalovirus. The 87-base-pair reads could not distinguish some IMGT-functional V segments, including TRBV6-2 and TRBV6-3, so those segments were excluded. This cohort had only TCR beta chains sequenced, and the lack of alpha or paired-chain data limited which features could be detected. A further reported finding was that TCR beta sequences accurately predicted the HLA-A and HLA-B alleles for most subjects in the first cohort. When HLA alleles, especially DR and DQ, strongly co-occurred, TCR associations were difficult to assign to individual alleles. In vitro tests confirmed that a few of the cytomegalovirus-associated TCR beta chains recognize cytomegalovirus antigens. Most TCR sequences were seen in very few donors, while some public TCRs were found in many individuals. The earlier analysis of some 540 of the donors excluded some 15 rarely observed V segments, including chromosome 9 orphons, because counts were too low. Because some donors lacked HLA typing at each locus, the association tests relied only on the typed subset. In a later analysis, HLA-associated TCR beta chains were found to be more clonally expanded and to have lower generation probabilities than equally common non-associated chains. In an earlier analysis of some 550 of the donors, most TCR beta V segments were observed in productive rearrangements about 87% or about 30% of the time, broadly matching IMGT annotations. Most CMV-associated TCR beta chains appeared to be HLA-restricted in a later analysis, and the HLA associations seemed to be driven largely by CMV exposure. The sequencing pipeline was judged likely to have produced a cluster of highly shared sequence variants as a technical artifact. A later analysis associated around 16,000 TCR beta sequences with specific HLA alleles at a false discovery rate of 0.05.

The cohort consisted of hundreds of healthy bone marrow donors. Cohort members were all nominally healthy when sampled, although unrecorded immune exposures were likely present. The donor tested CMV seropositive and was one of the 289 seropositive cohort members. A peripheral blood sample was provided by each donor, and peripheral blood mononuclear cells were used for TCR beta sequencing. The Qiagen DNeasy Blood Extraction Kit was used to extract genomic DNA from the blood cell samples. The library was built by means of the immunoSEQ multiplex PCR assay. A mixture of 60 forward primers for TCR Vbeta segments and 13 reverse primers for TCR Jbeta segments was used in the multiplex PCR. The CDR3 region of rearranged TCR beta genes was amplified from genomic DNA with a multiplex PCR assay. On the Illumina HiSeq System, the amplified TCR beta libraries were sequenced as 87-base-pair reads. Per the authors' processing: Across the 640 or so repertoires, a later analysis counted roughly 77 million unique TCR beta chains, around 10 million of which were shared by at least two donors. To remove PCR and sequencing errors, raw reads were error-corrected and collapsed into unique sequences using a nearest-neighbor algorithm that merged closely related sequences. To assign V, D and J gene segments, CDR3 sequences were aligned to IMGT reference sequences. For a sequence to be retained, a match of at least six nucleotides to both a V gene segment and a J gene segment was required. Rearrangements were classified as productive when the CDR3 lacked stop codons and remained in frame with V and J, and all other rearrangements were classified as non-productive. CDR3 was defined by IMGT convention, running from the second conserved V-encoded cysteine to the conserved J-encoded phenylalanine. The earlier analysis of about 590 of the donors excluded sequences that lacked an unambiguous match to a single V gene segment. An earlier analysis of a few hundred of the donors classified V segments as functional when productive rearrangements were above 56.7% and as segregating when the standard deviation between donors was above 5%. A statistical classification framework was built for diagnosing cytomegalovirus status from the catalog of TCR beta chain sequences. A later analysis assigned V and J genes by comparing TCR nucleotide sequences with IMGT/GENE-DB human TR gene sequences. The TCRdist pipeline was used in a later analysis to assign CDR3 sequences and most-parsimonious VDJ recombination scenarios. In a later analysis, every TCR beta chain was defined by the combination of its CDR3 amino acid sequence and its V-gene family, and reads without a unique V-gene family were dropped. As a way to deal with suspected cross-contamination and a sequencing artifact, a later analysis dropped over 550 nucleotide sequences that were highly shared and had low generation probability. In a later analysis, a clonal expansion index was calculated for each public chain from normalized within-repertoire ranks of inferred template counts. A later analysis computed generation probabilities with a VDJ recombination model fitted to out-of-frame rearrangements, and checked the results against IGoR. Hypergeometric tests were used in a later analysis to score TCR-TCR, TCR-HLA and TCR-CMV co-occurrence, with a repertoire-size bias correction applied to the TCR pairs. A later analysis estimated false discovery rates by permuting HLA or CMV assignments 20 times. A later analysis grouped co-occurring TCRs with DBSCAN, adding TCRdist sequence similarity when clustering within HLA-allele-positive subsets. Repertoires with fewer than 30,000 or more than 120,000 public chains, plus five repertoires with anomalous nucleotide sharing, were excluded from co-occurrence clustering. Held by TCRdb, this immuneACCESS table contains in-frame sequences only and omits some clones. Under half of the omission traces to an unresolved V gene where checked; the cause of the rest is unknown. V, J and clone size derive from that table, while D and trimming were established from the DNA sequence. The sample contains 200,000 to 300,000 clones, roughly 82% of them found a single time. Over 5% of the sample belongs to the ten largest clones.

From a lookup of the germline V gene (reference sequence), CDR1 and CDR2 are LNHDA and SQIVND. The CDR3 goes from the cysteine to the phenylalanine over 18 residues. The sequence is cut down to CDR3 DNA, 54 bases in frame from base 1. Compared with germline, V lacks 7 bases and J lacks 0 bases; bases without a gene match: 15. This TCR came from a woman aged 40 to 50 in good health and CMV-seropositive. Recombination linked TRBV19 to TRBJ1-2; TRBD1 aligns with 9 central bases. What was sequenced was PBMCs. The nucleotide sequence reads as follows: TGTGCCAGTAAGGAACAGGGGGCAGCTCAGGAACCTAACTATGGCTACACCTTC. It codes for CASKEQGAAQEPNYGYTF.